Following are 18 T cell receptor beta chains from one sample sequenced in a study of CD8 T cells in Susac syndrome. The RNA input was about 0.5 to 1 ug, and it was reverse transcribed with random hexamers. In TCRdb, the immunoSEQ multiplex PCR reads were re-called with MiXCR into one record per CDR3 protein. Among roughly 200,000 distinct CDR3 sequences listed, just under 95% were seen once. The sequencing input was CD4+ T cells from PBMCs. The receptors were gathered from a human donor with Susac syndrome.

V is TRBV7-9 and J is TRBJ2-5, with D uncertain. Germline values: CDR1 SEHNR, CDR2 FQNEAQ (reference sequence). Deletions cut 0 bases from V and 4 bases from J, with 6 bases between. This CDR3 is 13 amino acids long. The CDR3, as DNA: TGTGCCAGCAGCTTAGCGTTAGGAGAGACCCAGTACTTC. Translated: CASSLALGETQYF.

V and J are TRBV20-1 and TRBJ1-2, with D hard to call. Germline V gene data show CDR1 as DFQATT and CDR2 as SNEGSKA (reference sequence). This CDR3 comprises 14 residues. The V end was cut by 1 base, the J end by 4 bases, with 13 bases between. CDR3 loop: CSARVEGSSYGYTF. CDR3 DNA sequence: TGCAGTGCTAGAGTTGAGGGTTCAAGCTATGGCTACACCTTC.

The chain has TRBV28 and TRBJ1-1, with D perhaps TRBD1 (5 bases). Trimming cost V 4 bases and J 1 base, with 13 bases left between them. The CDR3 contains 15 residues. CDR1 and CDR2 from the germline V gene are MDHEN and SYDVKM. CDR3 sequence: CASSSLTDGNTEAFF. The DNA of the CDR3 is TGTGCCAGCAGTTCCCTGACAGACGGGAACACTGAAGCTTTCTTT.

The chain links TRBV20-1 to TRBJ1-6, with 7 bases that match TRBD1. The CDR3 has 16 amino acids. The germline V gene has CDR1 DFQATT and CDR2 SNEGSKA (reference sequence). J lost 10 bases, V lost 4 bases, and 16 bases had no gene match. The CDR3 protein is CSATLQGRSGGSPLHF. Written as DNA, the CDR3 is TGCAGTGCTACCCTACAGGGGCGGTCTGGGGGATCACCCCTCCACTTT.

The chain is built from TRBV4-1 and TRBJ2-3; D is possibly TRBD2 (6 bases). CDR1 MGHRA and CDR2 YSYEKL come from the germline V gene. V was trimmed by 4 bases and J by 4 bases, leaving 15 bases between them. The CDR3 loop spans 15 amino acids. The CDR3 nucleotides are TGCGCCAGCAGCCTTACTATGGGGGGTTCAGATACGCAGTATTTT. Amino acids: CASSLTMGGSDTQYF.

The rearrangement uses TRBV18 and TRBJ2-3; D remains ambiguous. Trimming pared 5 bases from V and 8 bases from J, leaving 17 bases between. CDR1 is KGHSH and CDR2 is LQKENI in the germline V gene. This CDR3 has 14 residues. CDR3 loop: CASSSDVVLSTQYF. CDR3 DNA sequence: TGTGCCAGCTCATCCGACGTGGTGCTAAGTACGCAGTATTTT.

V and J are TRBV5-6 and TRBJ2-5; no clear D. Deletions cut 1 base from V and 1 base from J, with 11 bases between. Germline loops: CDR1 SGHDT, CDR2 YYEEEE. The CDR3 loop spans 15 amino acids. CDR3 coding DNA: TGTGCCAGCAGCTTGTACTCACCTGGCCAAGAGACCCAGTACTTC. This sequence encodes CASSLYSPGQETQYF.

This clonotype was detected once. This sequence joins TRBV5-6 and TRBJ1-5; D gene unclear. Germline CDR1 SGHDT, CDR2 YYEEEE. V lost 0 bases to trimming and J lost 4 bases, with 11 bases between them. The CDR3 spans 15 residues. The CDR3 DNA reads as TGTGCCAGCAGCTTGGGGCCCTCTGGGAATCAGCCCCAGCATTTT. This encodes CASSLGPSGNQPQHF. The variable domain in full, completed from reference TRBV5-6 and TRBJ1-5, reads DAGVTQSPTHLIKTRGQQVTLRCSPKSGHDTVSWYQQALGQGPQFIFQYYEEEERQRGNFPDRFSGHQFPNYSSELNVNALLLGDSALYLCASSLGPSGNQPQHFGDGTRLSIL.

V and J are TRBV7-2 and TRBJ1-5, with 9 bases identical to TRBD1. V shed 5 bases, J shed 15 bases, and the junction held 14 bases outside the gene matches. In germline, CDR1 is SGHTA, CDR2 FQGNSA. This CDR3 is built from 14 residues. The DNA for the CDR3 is TGTGCCAGCAGCCCCAGTCTGACAGGGGGGGATTGGCATTTT. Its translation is CASSPSLTGGDWHF.

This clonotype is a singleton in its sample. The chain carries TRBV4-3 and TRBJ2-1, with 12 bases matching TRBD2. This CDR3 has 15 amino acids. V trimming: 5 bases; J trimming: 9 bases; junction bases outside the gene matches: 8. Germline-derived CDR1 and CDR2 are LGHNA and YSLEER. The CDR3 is CASSFRTSGTSEQFF. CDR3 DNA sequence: TGCGCCAGCAGCTTTCGGACTAGCGGGACTAGTGAGCAGTTCTTC.

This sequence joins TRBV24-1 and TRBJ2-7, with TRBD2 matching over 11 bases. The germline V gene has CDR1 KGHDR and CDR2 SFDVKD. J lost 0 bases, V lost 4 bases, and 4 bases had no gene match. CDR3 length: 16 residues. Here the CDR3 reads CATSDATSGSSYEQYF. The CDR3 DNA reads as TGTGCCACCAGTGACGCAACTAGCGGGAGCTCCTACGAGCAGTACTTC.

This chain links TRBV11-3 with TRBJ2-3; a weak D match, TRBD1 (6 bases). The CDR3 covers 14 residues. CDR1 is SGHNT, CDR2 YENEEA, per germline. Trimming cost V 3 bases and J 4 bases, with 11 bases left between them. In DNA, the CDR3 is TGTGCCAGCAGCTTGAACAGGGACCCAGATACGCAGTATTTT. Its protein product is CASSLNRDPDTQYF.

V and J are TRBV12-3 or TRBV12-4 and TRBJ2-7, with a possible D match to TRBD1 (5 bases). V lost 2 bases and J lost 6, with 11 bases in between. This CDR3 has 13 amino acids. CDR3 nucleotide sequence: TGTGCCAGCAGTTTAAAGGGGAAGGCCGAGCAGTACTTC. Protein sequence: CASSLKGKAEQYF.

The CDR3 DNA reads TGTGCCAGCAGCCTGACGACAGGGAATGGCTACACCTTC. Protein sequence: CASSLTTGNGYTF. The rearrangement links TRBV5-6 to TRBJ1-2; 7 nucleotides align to TRBD1. Trimming took 4 bases from V and 6 from J; bases not matched to a gene: 6. This CDR3 is built from 13 residues. The germline gives CDR1 SGHDT, CDR2 YYEEEE.

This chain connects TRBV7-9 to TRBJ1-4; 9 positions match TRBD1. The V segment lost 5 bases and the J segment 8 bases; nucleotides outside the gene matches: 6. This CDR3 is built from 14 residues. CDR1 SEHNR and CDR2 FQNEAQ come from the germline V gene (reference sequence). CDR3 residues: CASSLGTGYEKLFF. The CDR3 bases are TGTGCCAGCAGCCTTGGGACAGGGTACGAAAAACTGTTTTTT.

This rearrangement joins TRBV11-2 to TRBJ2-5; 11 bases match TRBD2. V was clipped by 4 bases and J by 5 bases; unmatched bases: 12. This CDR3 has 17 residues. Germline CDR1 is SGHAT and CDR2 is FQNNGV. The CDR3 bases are TGTGCCAGCAGCTCCCAAGGTATAGCGGGAGGGTATGAGACCCAGTACTTC. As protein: CASSSQGIAGGYETQYF.

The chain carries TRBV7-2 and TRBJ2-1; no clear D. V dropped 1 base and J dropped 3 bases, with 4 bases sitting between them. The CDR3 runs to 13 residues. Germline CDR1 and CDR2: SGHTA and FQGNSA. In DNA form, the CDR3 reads TGTGCCAGCAGCTTAGTCCGCTACAATGAGCAGTTCTTC. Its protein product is CASSLVRYNEQFF.

The CDR3: CASSLGPATDTQYF. For the CDR3, the DNA is TGTGCCAGCAGCTTAGGTCCCGCCACAGATACGCAGTATTTT. The V and J genes are TRBV7-9 and TRBJ2-3; D is unclear. The CDR3 is made up of 14 amino acids. Per the germline V gene, CDR1 is SEHNR and CDR2 is FQNEAQ (reference sequence). Trimming pared 1 base from V and 2 bases from J, leaving 7 bases between.